The 20 T cell receptor beta chains listed next were all sequenced from one sample in a study of B cell selection in AIRE deficiency. Clones were read by immunoSEQ multiplex PCR, and TCRdb kept only the in-frame ones, dropping some. The sample carries about 21,000 clones, about 95% recorded once. Regulatory T cells were sorted as CD4+CD25hiCD127low/negative cells. Sequencing input: Tregs sorted from PBMCs. These receptors were collected from a human donor with AIRE deficiency.

The rearrangement uses TRBV2 and TRBJ2-2; D unresolved. Trimming removed 8 bases from V and 6 bases from J, with 7 bases in between. The CDR3 is 11 residues long. Germline lookup yields CDR1 SNHLY and CDR2 FYNNEI. CDR3 DNA sequence: TGTGCCAGCGGCTCGCCCGGGGAGCTGTTTTTT. It specifies CASGSPGELFF.

The chain recombines TRBV4-1 with TRBJ1-5; D gene unclear. This CDR3 is 14 amino acids long. Germline V gene lookup returns CDR1 MGHRA and CDR2 YSYEKL. Trimming removed 1 base from V and 4 bases from J, with 8 bases in between. The CDR3 DNA reads as TGCGCCAGCAGCCAAGTCCCTGTGAATCAGCCCCAGCATTTT. The encoded protein is CASSQVPVNQPQHF.

The chain links TRBV11-3 to TRBJ1-6; D not certain. Germline V lookup: CDR1 SGHNT, CDR2 YENEEA. V was clipped by 3 bases and J by 10 bases, with 10 bases between them. CDR3 length equals 13 residues. This CDR3 reads CASSFSLYSPLHF. CDR3 sequence (DNA): TGTGCCAGCAGCTTTAGTTTATACTCACCCCTCCACTTT. Full variable domain (missing parts from reference TRBV11-3 and TRBJ1-6): EAGVVQSPRYKIIEKKQPVAFWCNPISGHNTLYWYLQNLGQGPELLIRYENEEAVDDSQLPKDRFSAERLKGVDSTLKIQPAELGDSAVYLCASSFSLYSPLHFGNGTRLTVT.

This clone was recorded once. The chain couples TRBV28 to TRBJ1-1; TRBD1 matches at 7 bases. This CDR3 comprises 16 residues. Germline loops: CDR1 MDHEN, CDR2 SYDVKM. The V and J ends lost 1 base and 0 bases, in that order; junction bases with no gene match: 5. The CDR3 region is CASSLYIQGVNTEAFF. The CDR3 nucleotides are TGTGCCAGCAGTTTATATATTCAGGGGGTGAACACTGAAGCTTTCTTT.

The chain uses TRBV19 and TRBJ2-1, with 10 bases matching TRBD2. This CDR3 contains 16 residues. The germline gives CDR1 LNHDA, CDR2 SQIVND (reference sequence). V shed 2 bases and J 7 bases; nucleotides not matched to a gene: 8. This CDR3 reads CASSISLAGVRNEQFF. Here the CDR3 DNA reads TGTGCCAGTAGTATAAGTCTAGCGGGAGTTCGTAATGAGCAGTTCTTC.

This clone has only one observation. This chain uses TRBV10-1 with TRBJ1-1, with 7 bases lining up with TRBD1. Germline values: CDR1 WNHNN, CDR2 SYGVQD (reference sequence). CDR3 size: 15 residues. Unmatched junction bases numbered 8, after V lost 6 bases and J lost 1 base. CDR3 amino acids: CASSKRQGPNTEAFF. CDR3 in DNA: TGCGCCAGCAGCAAAAGACAGGGCCCGAACACTGAAGCTTTCTTT.

The chain joins TRBV4-2 to TRBJ2-1; possible D gene TRBD2, 5 bases. The V and J ends lost 0 bases and 7 bases respectively, with 13 bases between them. This CDR3 spans 15 amino acids. In germline, CDR1 is LGHNA, CDR2 YNFKEQ. For the CDR3, the DNA is TGTGCCAGCAGCCAAGAGCCCGGGATAGGGAATGAGCAGTTCTTC. As protein: CASSQEPGIGNEQFF.

The J gene is TRBJ2-2, the V gene TRBV5-1; D not resolved. The CDR3 spans 12 residues. CDR1 SGHRS and CDR2 YFSETQ come from the germline V gene. V dropped 4 bases and J dropped 6 bases, with 7 bases sitting between them. This chain's CDR3 is CASSPRPGELFF. CDR3 nucleotide sequence: TGCGCCAGCAGCCCCCGTCCCGGGGAGCTGTTTTTT.

The J gene is TRBJ2-1, the V gene TRBV7-6; 8 nucleotides line up with TRBD2. This CDR3 has 17 residues. Germline loops: CDR1 SGHVS, CDR2 FNYEAQ. V trimming: 1 base; J trimming: 7 bases; junction bases outside the gene matches: 12. The CDR3 sequence is CASSLGVAGISGNEQFF. CDR3 DNA sequence: TGTGCCAGCAGCTTAGGGGTAGCGGGAATTAGTGGGAATGAGCAGTTCTTC.

To note about this clone: Other nucleotide sequences in the sample specify the same CDR3. The gene calls are TRBV12-5 and TRBJ2-5, with TRBD2 identical over 14 bases. From germline, CDR1 is LGHNT and CDR2 FRNRAP. The trim removed 6 bases at V and 4 bases at J, leaving 7 bases unmatched. The CDR3 has 16 residues. The chain's CDR3 is CASGQRGTSGRETQYF. CDR3 coding DNA: TGTGCTAGTGGCCAAAGGGGGACTAGCGGGAGAGAGACCCAGTACTTC.

This sequence joins TRBV7-2 and TRBJ1-6; 8 bases are a match to TRBD1. The CDR3 totals 14 residues. In germline, CDR1 is SGHTA, CDR2 FQGNSA. The ends lost 5 bases at V and 6 bases at J; junction bases unmatched: 3. The CDR3 loop reads CASSADRGNSPLHF. The CDR3 DNA reads TGTGCCAGCAGCGCAGACAGGGGTAATTCACCCCTCCACTTT.

This chain connects TRBV30 to TRBJ2-7; TRBD1 matches 8 bases. Germline V lookup: CDR1 GTSNPN, CDR2 SVGIG (reference sequence). The CDR3 is 12 amino acids. V shed 2 bases and J 7 bases; nucleotides not matched to a gene: 4. The CDR3 coding sequence is TGTGCCTGGAGTCGACAGGGGAGGGAGCAGTACTTC. Translation: CAWSRQGREQYF.

This chain links TRBV5-1 with TRBJ2-4, with 7 bases that match TRBD1. V lost 3 bases to trimming and J lost 1 base; unmatched junction nucleotides: 13. The CDR3 covers 18 residues. CDR1 is SGHRS and CDR2 is YFSETQ in the germline V gene. The CDR3 is CASSSQTGLVGAKNIQYF. CDR3 DNA sequence: TGCGCCAGCAGCTCCCAGACAGGGTTAGTGGGGGCCAAAAACATTCAGTACTTC.

The rearrangement joins TRBV28 to TRBJ2-1, with a weak D call TRBD2 (6 bases). The CDR3 is 16 residues long. V shed 3 bases and J shed 3 bases, with 15 bases lying between them. From germline, CDR1 is MDHEN and CDR2 SYDVKM. The CDR3 loop is CASSLLAGSGYNEQFF. The CDR3 nucleotides are TGTGCCAGCAGTTTGTTGGCCGGGAGTGGCTACAATGAGCAGTTCTTC.

The chain is built from TRBV21-1 and TRBJ1-5. TRBV21-1 is annotated as a pseudogene. The CDR3 totals 16 residues. CDR3 nucleotide sequence: TGTGCCAGCACGCCAAGGGTCCGGACGGGCAATCAGCCCCAGCATTTT. It specifies CASTPRVRTGNQPQHF.

V usage is TRBV25-1 and J usage is TRBJ2-3; the match to TRBD1 covers 7 bases. V gave up 0 bases and J gave up 3 bases; unmatched junction bases: 3. Germline lookup yields CDR1 MGHDK and CDR2 SYGVNS. CDR3 length equals 15 residues. The CDR3 DNA sequence: TGTGCCAGCAGTGAATATTTACAGGGGACAGATACGCAGTATTTT. Translated: CASSEYLQGTDTQYF.

The V gene is TRBV28, the J gene TRBJ2-4; D is possibly TRBD1 (7 bases). The CDR3 loop spans 15 amino acids. The V and J ends lost 2 bases and 8 bases respectively, with 16 bases between them. Germline values: CDR1 MDHEN, CDR2 SYDVKM. The CDR3 region is CASSLQMTGRHIQYF. In DNA form, the CDR3 reads TGTGCCAGCAGTTTACAAATGACAGGGAGGCACATTCAGTACTTC.

Worth noting for this clone: A read error may account for a junction end that differs from germline. The chain employs TRBV5-1 and TRBJ2-1, with unresolved D. Germline V lookup: CDR1 SGHRS, CDR2 YFSETQ. This CDR3 is built from 12 residues. CDR3 sequence (DNA): TGCGCCAGCAGCTTGACGGTCAATCAGCAGTTCTTC. Residues: CASSLTVNQQFF.

The chain recombines TRBV15 with TRBJ1-4; D remains ambiguous. The CDR3 loop spans 15 amino acids. V was shortened by 0 bases and J by 3 bases, with 8 bases between the two germline ends. In germline, CDR1 is LNHNV, CDR2 YYDKDF (reference sequence). The CDR3: CATSRDLQPNEKLFF. The DNA for the CDR3 is TGTGCCACCAGCAGAGATCTACAGCCTAATGAAAAACTGTTTTTT. The variable domain in full, with the rest retrieved from reference TRBV15 and TRBJ1-4, is DAMVIQNPRYQVTQFGKPVTLSCSQTLNHNVMYWYQQKSSQAPKLLFHYYDKDFNNEADTPDNFQSRRPNTSFCFLDIRSPGLGDTAMYLCATSRDLQPNEKLFFGSGTQLSVL.

V usage is TRBV5-5 and J usage is TRBJ1-2; a weak D match, TRBD1 (5 bases). This CDR3 is 11 amino acids long. Per germline, CDR1 SGHKS and CDR2 YYEKEE (reference sequence). Deletions cut 0 bases from V and 14 bases from J, with 11 bases between. CDR3 sequence (DNA): TGTGCCAGCAGCTTGGAACAGGCGCAAACCTTC. Translating gives CASSLEQAQTF.